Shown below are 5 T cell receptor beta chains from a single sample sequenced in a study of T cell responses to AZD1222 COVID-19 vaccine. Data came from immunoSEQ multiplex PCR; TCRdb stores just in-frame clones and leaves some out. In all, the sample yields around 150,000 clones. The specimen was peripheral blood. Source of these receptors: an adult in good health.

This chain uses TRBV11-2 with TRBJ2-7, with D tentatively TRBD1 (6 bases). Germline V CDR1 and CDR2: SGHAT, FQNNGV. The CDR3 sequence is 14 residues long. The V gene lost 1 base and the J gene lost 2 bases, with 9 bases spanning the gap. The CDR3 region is CASSLGQVTYEQYF. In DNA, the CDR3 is TGTGCCAGCAGCTTAGGACAGGTAACCTACGAGCAGTACTTC. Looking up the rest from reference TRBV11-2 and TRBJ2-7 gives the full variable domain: EAGVAQSPRYKIIEKRQSVAFWCNPISGHATLYWYQQILGQGPKLLIQFQNNGVVDDSQLPKDRFSAERLKGVDSTLKIQPAKLEDSAVYLCASSLGQVTYEQYFGPGTRLTVT.

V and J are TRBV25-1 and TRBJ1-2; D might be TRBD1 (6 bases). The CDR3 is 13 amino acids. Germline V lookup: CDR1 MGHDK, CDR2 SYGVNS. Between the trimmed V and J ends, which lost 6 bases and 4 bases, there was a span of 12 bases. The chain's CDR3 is CASSWAGAYGYTF. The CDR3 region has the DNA TGTGCCAGCAGCTGGGCAGGGGCCTATGGCTACACCTTC.

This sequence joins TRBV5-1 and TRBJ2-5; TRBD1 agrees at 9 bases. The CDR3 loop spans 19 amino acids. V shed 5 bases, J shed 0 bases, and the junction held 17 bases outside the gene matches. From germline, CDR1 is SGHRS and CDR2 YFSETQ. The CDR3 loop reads CASRGRDRAPHGYQETQYF. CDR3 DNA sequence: TGCGCCAGCAGAGGCCGGGACAGGGCCCCTCACGGGTACCAAGAGACCCAGTACTTC.

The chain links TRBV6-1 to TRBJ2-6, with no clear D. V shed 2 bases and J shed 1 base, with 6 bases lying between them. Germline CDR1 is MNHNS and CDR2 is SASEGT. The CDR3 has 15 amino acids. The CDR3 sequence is CASSEQWSGANVLTF. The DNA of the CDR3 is TGTGCCAGCAGTGAACAGTGGTCTGGGGCCAACGTCCTGACTTTC.

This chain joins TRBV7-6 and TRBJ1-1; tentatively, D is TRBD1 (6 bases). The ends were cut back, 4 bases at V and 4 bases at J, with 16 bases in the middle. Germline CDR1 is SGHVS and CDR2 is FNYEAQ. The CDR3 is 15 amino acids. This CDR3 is CASSSQQGVGTEAFF. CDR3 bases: TGTGCCAGCAGCTCCCAACAGGGCGTTGGCACTGAAGCTTTCTTT.